Each of the 18 T cell receptor beta chains below was sequenced from the same sample in a study of CD8 T cells in Susac syndrome. RNA was extracted with the RNeasy kit, and a quantity of roughly 0.5 to 1 ug was reverse transcribed using random hexamers. MiXCR was run by TCRdb on the immunoSEQ multiplex PCR reads, yielding one entry per CDR3 protein. The sample has 200,000 to 250,000 distinct CDR3 sequences, 94% seen once. Sequencing input: CD4+ T cells from PBMCs. These receptors all stem from a human donor with Susac syndrome.

The chain uses TRBV4-1 and TRBJ1-5; D gene uncertain. Germline-derived CDR1 and CDR2 are MGHRA and YSYEKL. This CDR3 has 16 residues. V was clipped by 4 bases and J by 6 bases, with 19 bases between them. This chain's CDR3 is CASSPAWQVRTQPQHF. In DNA form, the CDR3 reads TGCGCCAGCAGCCCAGCCTGGCAGGTTCGCACTCAGCCCCAGCATTTT.

The rearrangement joins TRBV5-1 to TRBJ2-5; no clear D gene. The CDR3 has 13 amino acids. Trimming shortened V by 1 base and J by 4 bases, and 8 bases separated the two germline ends. From germline, CDR1 is SGHRS and CDR2 YFSETQ. CDR3 region: CASSLKGPETQYF. CDR3 nucleotides: TGCGCCAGCAGCTTGAAGGGTCCAGAGACCCAGTACTTC.

The V call is TRBV30, the J call TRBJ1-2; possible D gene TRBD1, 5 bases. CDR3 size: 15 residues. Germline V gives CDR1 GTSNPN, CDR2 SVGIG (reference sequence). V lost 1 base, J lost 0 bases, and 12 bases lay in between. The DNA of the CDR3 is TGTGCCTGGAGTGCGGACCGAGGGGCTAACTATGGCTACACCTTC. Protein sequence: CAWSADRGANYGYTF. Looking up the rest from reference TRBV30 and TRBJ1-2 gives the full variable domain: SQTIHQWPATLVQPVGSPLSLECTVEGTSNPNLYWYRQAAGRGLQLLFYSVGIGQISSEVPQNLSASRPQDRQFILSSKKLLLSDSGFYLCAWSADRGANYGYTFGSGTRLTVV.

This clonotype came up a few times. The chain carries TRBV18 and TRBJ2-7; the match to TRBD1 covers 8 bases. This CDR3 has 12 amino acids. The germline V gene has CDR1 KGHSH and CDR2 LQKENI. V gave up 3 bases and J gave up 6 bases; unmatched junction bases: 1. The CDR3 here is CASSPTGGEQYF. Here the CDR3 DNA reads TGTGCCAGCTCACCCACAGGGGGCGAGCAGTACTTC.

The chain is built from TRBV3-1 and TRBJ2-7; the D gene is possibly TRBD2 (6 bases). Trimming shortened V by 1 base and J by 4 bases, and 14 bases separated the two germline ends. This CDR3 region has 15 residues. The germline V gene encodes CDR1 LGHDT and CDR2 YNNKEL (reference sequence). CDR3 sequence: CASSQAPGTFYEQYF. The CDR3 DNA reads TGTGCCAGCAGCCAAGCCCCCGGGACTTTTTACGAGCAGTACTTC.

This sequence joins TRBV10-3 and TRBJ1-1, with D hard to call. Germline assignment: CDR1 ENHRY and CDR2 SYGVKD. This CDR3 spans 16 amino acids. The V end lost 7 bases, the J end lost 2 bases, and 20 bases lay between the germline ends. As DNA, the CDR3 is TGTGCCATCAAAAAGGTGGAAGGCAGGTTAAACACTGAAGCTTTCTTT. Translated: CAIKKVEGRLNTEAFF.

V gene TRBV30 combines with J gene TRBJ1-2; TRBD1 matches 8 bases. Germline V gene sequence: CDR1 GTSNPN, CDR2 SVGIG (reference sequence). There are 10 residues in the CDR3. The V segment lost 8 bases and the J segment 11 bases; nucleotides outside the gene matches: 7. The CDR3 here is CAQRDRRYTF. In nucleotides, the CDR3 is TGTGCCCAGCGGGACAGGAGATACACCTTC. Full variable domain (remainder filled in from reference TRBV30 and TRBJ1-2): SQTIHQWPATLVQPVGSPLSLECTVEGTSNPNLYWYRQAAGRGLQLLFYSVGIGQISSEVPQNLSASRPQDRQFILSSKKLLLSDSGFYLCAQRDRRYTFGSGTRLTVV.

The chain combines TRBV20-1 with TRBJ1-1; D might be TRBD1 (5 bases). This CDR3 has 14 amino acids. V shed 4 bases and J shed 2 bases, with 14 bases lying between them. From germline, CDR1 is DFQATT and CDR2 SNEGSKA (reference sequence). CDR3 bases: TGCAGTGCTACACTTGGGACGGTCAACACTGAAGCTTTCTTT. It codes for CSATLGTVNTEAFF.

The V call is TRBV5-6, the J call TRBJ1-2; a possible D gene is TRBD1 (6 bases). The CDR3 covers 15 residues. Germline V lookup: CDR1 SGHDT, CDR2 YYEEEE. V was trimmed by 0 bases and J by 2 bases, leaving 11 bases between them. The CDR3 loop reads CASSLGTAANYGYTF. The CDR3 region has the DNA TGTGCCAGCAGCTTGGGGACAGCCGCGAACTATGGCTACACCTTC.

The chain couples TRBV6-5 to TRBJ2-1; 7 bases are a match to TRBD2. The junction had 10 bases not matched to a gene; V was cut back by 10 bases and J by 7 bases. Germline V gene sequence: CDR1 MNHEY, CDR2 SVGAGI. The length of the CDR3 is 13 residues. The CDR3 loop reads CATLTSLTNEQFF. In DNA form, the CDR3 reads TGTGCCACCTTGACTAGCCTTACTAATGAGCAGTTCTTC.

The chain carries TRBV4-2 and TRBJ2-7, with 11 bases identical to TRBD2. The germline gives CDR1 LGHNA, CDR2 YNFKEQ. This CDR3 contains 17 residues. Trimming removed 0 bases from V and 1 base from J; junction bases left unmatched: 5. This CDR3 is CASSQELAGVPSYEQYF. For the CDR3, the DNA is TGTGCCAGCAGCCAAGAACTAGCGGGGGTACCGTCCTACGAGCAGTACTTC.

This chain uses TRBV20-1 with TRBJ1-5, with 10 positions matching TRBD1. Trimming took 3 bases from V and 8 from J; bases not matched to a gene: 4. The CDR3 length is 13 residues. In germline, CDR1 is DFQATT, CDR2 SNEGSKA (reference sequence). In DNA form, the CDR3 reads TGCAGTGCTAGGGGACAGGGGTGGGAGCCCCAGCATTTT. This gives the protein CSARGQGWEPQHF.

V is TRBV4-1 and J is TRBJ1-5; D not resolved. Germline V gene sequence: CDR1 MGHRA, CDR2 YSYEKL. The V and J ends lost 4 bases and 0 bases respectively, with 13 bases between them. This CDR3 spans 16 amino acids. The CDR3 spells CASSLSRSYSNQPQHF. The CDR3, as DNA: TGCGCCAGCAGCCTTTCCCGAAGCTATAGCAATCAGCCCCAGCATTTT.

The rearrangement uses TRBV11-2 and TRBJ2-3; D call uncertain. Germline lookup yields CDR1 SGHAT and CDR2 FQNNGV. The CDR3 runs 14 residues. V shed 0 bases and J shed 4 bases, with 8 bases lying between them. CDR3 coding DNA: TGTGCCAGCAGCTTAGACCCCCGGTCAGATACGCAGTATTTT. Translating gives CASSLDPRSDTQYF.

The chain joins TRBV20-1 to TRBJ2-7; TRBD1 agrees at 9 bases. Germline V lookup: CDR1 DFQATT, CDR2 SNEGSKA (reference sequence). The CDR3 loop spans 13 amino acids. The V segment lost 4 bases and the J segment 3 bases; nucleotides outside the gene matches: 4. The CDR3 DNA reads TGCAGTGCTACGGGACAGGGAATCTACGAGCAGTACTTC. Its protein product is CSATGQGIYEQYF.

This clonotype appeared a single time. The genes are TRBV2 and TRBJ2-2; a weak D match, TRBD1 (6 bases). Germline lookup yields CDR1 SNHLY and CDR2 FYNNEI. The V gene lost 4 bases and the J gene lost 6 bases, with 15 bases spanning the gap. The length of the CDR3 is 15 residues. The CDR3 DNA is TGTGCCAGCAGTGGACAGGCTCCTTGGGCCGGGGAGCTGTTTTTT. Encoded protein: CASSGQAPWAGELFF.

The chain joins TRBV5-6 to TRBJ2-3; no firm D call. The CDR3 is 15 residues long. Germline V gene lookup returns CDR1 SGHDT and CDR2 YYEEEE. Trimming stripped 0 bases from V and 5 bases from J, with 13 bases between. The DNA of the CDR3 is TGTGCCAGCAGCTTGGACAGCCCCGGTAGAGATACGCAGTATTTT. This gives the protein CASSLDSPGRDTQYF.

The V and J genes are TRBV6-2 or TRBV6-3 and TRBJ2-5, with 7 bases matching TRBD1. CDR3 length: 16 amino acids. Germline CDR1 is MNHEY and CDR2 is SVGEGT. Trimming cost V 5 bases and J 1 base; bases outside gene matches: 10. The CDR3 is CASSTTGIGPQETQYF. The DNA for the CDR3 is TGTGCCAGCAGTACGACAGGGATTGGCCCCCAAGAGACCCAGTACTTC.